This T cell receptor beta chain derives from a study of blood T cells in healthy people across ages. Study observations and caveats: Long-lived and aged donors differed, with more naive CD4+ cells and higher diversity in the long-lived.

It was with a sample-barcoded 5' primer and a J-beta primer mix that a second PCR of about 7 to 12 cycles was run. The template-switch adaptor, which had 12 random nucleotides, put a tag on each cDNA molecule. TCRdb itself ran the 5' RACE reads through MiXCR, one entry per CDR3 protein. The table lists hundreds of thousands of distinct CDR3 sequences, approximately 30% of them singletons, with 15% to 19% in the top ten. This clonotype was recorded at least ten times. No antigen is known for it. Total RNA, at least 6 micrograms per sample, came from PBMCs. Deletions cut 0 bases from V and 9 bases from J, with 10 bases between. This CDR3 comprises 13 residues. CDR1 and CDR2 from the germline V gene are SGHRS and YFSETQ.

The source is a woman aged 80 or older in good health. The rearrangement uses TRBV5-1 and TRBJ2-1, with D uncertain. Sequencing used blood. Written as DNA, the CDR3 is TGCGCCAGCAGCTTGGTTTTCGCAGGTGAGCAGTTCTTC. It codes for CASSLVFAGEQFF.